The clone carrying this T cell receptor (beta chain) was detected a few times. The sample comes from a study of blood T cells in healthy people across ages. Per germline, CDR1 DFQATT and CDR2 SNEGSKA (reference sequence). The CDR3 is 14 residues long. J lost 3 bases, V lost 6 bases, and 9 bases had no gene match. With a J-beta primer mix and a sample-barcoded 5' primer, a second PCR ran 7 to 11 cycles. Each cDNA molecule was tagged by a template-switch adaptor that had 12 random nucleotides. MiXCR, run by TCRdb on the 5' RACE reads, gives a single entry per CDR3 protein. The table lists fewer than 900,000 distinct CDR3 sequences, more than 40% of them singletons.

This chain joins TRBV20-1 and TRBJ2-5, with 8 bases that match TRBD2. This TCR came from an older woman in good health. Sequencing used blood. CDR3 region: CSAPGGTVKETQYF. The DNA of the CDR3 is TGCAGTGCCCCGGGAGGGACTGTCAAAGAGACCCAGTACTTC.